This T cell receptor (beta chain) was identified in a study of OX40 agonist ivuxolimab in advanced cancers. The table lists this clone with a count of one. The table came from immunoSEQ multiplex PCR; TCRdb's copy has only in-frame clones and leaves some out. The sample records roughly 70,000 clones, just over 90% being singletons. The TCR was taken from an adult with an advanced solid tumor such as melanoma, head and neck, liver or kidney cancer. Sequenced material: CD4+ or CD8+ T cells sorted from blood, taken in a trial of the OX40 agonist ivuxolimab.

CDR3 in DNA: TGTGCCAGCAGGGGCCTTGCATCCTACAATGAGCAGTTCTTC. It is translated as CASRGLASYNEQFF. The chain employs TRBV27 and TRBJ2-1; D gene unclear. CDR3 length: 14 amino acids. V was pared by 6 bases and J by 1 base, with 10 bases between. Germline CDR1 reads MNHEY; CDR2 reads SMNVEV (reference sequence).